Listed here are 21 T cell receptor beta chains from one sample, sequenced in a study of T cell repertoires in cytomegalovirus infection. The antigens these receptors bind are not known. TCRdb reanalysed the reads using MiXCR and keeps one entry per CDR3 protein. This sample has some 320,000 distinct CDR3 sequences, with roughly 28% found just once. Sequenced here: cultured PBMCs, sampled from culture after CMV antigen stimulation. These receptors all come from a human donor in good health (CMV status not recorded). Some clones in this sample may be carry-over from other donors' samples.

This clonotype was found a few times. The genes are TRBV20-1 and TRBJ2-3; D may be TRBD2 (7 bases). The V end was cut by 5 bases, the J end by 4 bases, with 22 bases between. CDR1 is DFQATT and CDR2 is SNEGSKA in the germline V gene (reference sequence). The CDR3 contains 16 residues. The CDR3 reads CSAGGGSGLGADTQYF. The CDR3 coding sequence is TGCAGTGCTGGGGGCGGGAGCGGGCTTGGCGCAGATACGCAGTATTTT.

The chain carries TRBV6-1 and TRBJ2-1, with D possibly TRBD1 on 6 matching bases. V dropped 1 base and J dropped 7 bases, with 14 bases sitting between them. The CDR3 is 15 amino acids. The germline V gene encodes CDR1 MNHNS and CDR2 SASEGT. The CDR3 DNA reads TGTGCCAGCAGTGAAGAACTAGGGGGTATGAATGAGCAGTTCTTC. This gives the protein CASSEELGGMNEQFF.

The rearrangement uses TRBV27 and TRBJ2-7; D gene ambiguous. CDR3 length equals 13 residues. V lost 4 bases and J lost 3, with 10 bases in between. The germline CDR1 and CDR2 sequences are MNHEY and SMNVEV (reference sequence). The CDR3 DNA reads as TGTGCCAGCAGTTCCGGGCCTGGCTACGAGCAGTACTTC. It yields the protein CASSSGPGYEQYF.

This rearrangement joins TRBV12-3 or TRBV12-4 to TRBJ2-7; 7 nucleotides line up with TRBD1. V dropped 7 bases and J dropped 7; count of bases not matched to a gene: 10. The length of the CDR3 is 13 residues. Here the CDR3 reads CASKRTGEMEQYF. The CDR3 DNA reads TGTGCCAGCAAAAGGACAGGTGAGATGGAGCAGTACTTC.

This clonotype appeared many times. The V gene is TRBV7-2, the J gene TRBJ1-3; TRBD1 agrees at 11 bases. This CDR3 contains 17 residues. The germline V gene encodes CDR1 SGHTA and CDR2 FQGNSA. V gave up 1 base and J gave up 2 bases; unmatched junction bases: 4. This chain's CDR3 is CASSLGPGQGAGNTIYF. The DNA for the CDR3 is TGTGCCAGCAGCTTAGGTCCGGGACAGGGGGCTGGAAACACCATATATTTT.

V gene TRBV28 combines with J gene TRBJ2-2, with TRBD1 matching over 11 bases. CDR3 length equals 16 residues. The germline V gene encodes CDR1 MDHEN and CDR2 SYDVKM. The V and J ends lost 1 base and 4 bases, in that order; junction bases with no gene match: 2. The CDR3 is CASSLSGTGGTGELFF. The CDR3 bases are TGTGCCAGCAGTTTATCGGGGACAGGGGGCACCGGGGAGCTGTTTTTT.

The chain uses TRBV19 and TRBJ2-7; D unclear. The V gene's germline CDR1 is LNHDA and CDR2 SQIVND (reference sequence). V lost 0 bases, J lost 2 bases, and 5 bases lay in between. This CDR3 is built from 13 residues. CDR3 region: CASSIDGTYEQYF. CDR3 nucleotides: TGTGCCAGTAGTATAGATGGTACCTACGAGCAGTACTTC. Variable domain in full (rest from reference TRBV19 and TRBJ2-7): DGGITQSPKYLFRKEGQNVTLSCEQNLNHDAMYWYRQDPGQGLRLIYYSQIVNDFQKGDIAEGYSVSREKKESFPLTVTSAQKNPTAFYLCASSIDGTYEQYFGPGTRLTVT.

The chain combines TRBV20-1 with TRBJ2-7; the match to TRBD2 covers 14 bases. Germline assignment: CDR1 DFQATT and CDR2 SNEGSKA (reference sequence). Germline trimming cut 1 base from V and 0 bases from J; bases unmatched to any gene: 8. This CDR3 spans 18 amino acids. The CDR3: CSARAGTSGSANSYEQYF. The CDR3, as DNA: TGCAGTGCTAGAGCCGGGACTAGCGGGAGCGCTAACTCCTACGAGCAGTACTTC.

This clonotype was detected a few times. The J gene is TRBJ2-2, the V gene TRBV20-1; D might be TRBD1 or TRBD2, each matching 5 bases. The CDR3 has 14 residues. The V gene's germline CDR1 is DFQATT and CDR2 SNEGSKA (reference sequence). V shed 6 bases and J shed 0 bases, with 11 bases lying between them. This chain's CDR3 is CSASSGPNTGELFF. CDR3 coding DNA: TGCAGTGCCTCGTCGGGGCCGAACACCGGGGAGCTGTTTTTT.

The genes are TRBV12-3 or TRBV12-4 and TRBJ2-3; D is possibly TRBD2 (5 bases). Between the trimmed V and J ends, which lost 4 bases and 7 bases, there was a span of 9 bases. The CDR3 has 12 residues. CDR3: CASSSHGNTQYF. The DNA of the CDR3 is TGTGCCAGCAGTTCACACGGGAATACGCAGTATTTT.

This clonotype was counted a single time. V and J are TRBV19 and TRBJ2-1; D is unclear. This CDR3 comprises 17 residues. The V and J ends lost 3 bases and 2 bases respectively, with 17 bases between them. Germline CDR1 is LNHDA and CDR2 is SQIVND (reference sequence). The CDR3 DNA follows: TGTGCCAGTAGTATGTTCGGGCTGAATAGTGCCTACAATGAGCAGTTCTTC. Its protein product is CASSMFGLNSAYNEQFF.

This sequence joins TRBV7-2 and TRBJ2-1, with D perhaps matching TRBD2 (5 bases). CDR3 length: 14 amino acids. CDR1 is SGHTA and CDR2 is FQGNSA in the germline V gene. The V and J ends lost 5 bases and 8 bases respectively, with 16 bases between them. As DNA, the CDR3 is TGTGCCAGCAGCCCTACGAGGGAGTGGCATGAGCAGTTCTTC. It codes for CASSPTREWHEQFF.

This clonotype was observed a handful of times. This sequence joins TRBV6-2 or TRBV6-3 and TRBJ1-1; TRBD1 matches 9 bases. V dropped 4 bases and J dropped 1; count of bases not matched to a gene: 4. The CDR3 extends over 15 amino acids. CDR1 is MNHEY, CDR2 SVGEGT, per germline. CDR3 bases: TGTGCCAGCAGTTCCTCGACAGGGGGGAACACTGAAGCTTTCTTT. It is translated as CASSSSTGGNTEAFF.

Ten or more counts support this clonotype. The chain couples TRBV9 to TRBJ1-1; D remains ambiguous. The germline gives CDR1 SGDLS, CDR2 YYNGEE. V dropped 4 bases and J dropped 0 bases, with 10 bases sitting between them. This CDR3 region has 14 residues. The CDR3 sequence is CASSPRMMNTEAFF. The CDR3 region has the DNA TGTGCCAGCAGCCCCCGTATGATGAACACTGAAGCTTTCTTT.

The chain links TRBV25-1 to TRBJ2-3, with 7 nucleotides matching TRBD2. The J segment lost 0 bases and the V segment lost 6 bases, leaving 9 bases of the junction unmatched. CDR1 is MGHDK and CDR2 is SYGVNS in the germline V gene. This CDR3 has 16 amino acids. The chain's CDR3 is CASSKREGSSTDTQYF. CDR3 in DNA: TGTGCCAGCAGCAAAAGGGAGGGATCGAGCACAGATACGCAGTATTTT.

A single count supports this clonotype. V usage is TRBV7-2 and J usage is TRBJ1-2, with a weak D call TRBD1 (6 bases). The CDR3 has 16 amino acids. Trimming left V 1 base short and J 6 bases short, with 18 bases between. Per the germline V gene, CDR1 is SGHTA and CDR2 is FQGNSA. The CDR3 sequence is CASSLELGAGTNGYTF. Here the CDR3 DNA reads TGTGCCAGCAGCTTAGAACTGGGGGCCGGAACTAATGGCTACACCTTC.

The chain is built from TRBV27 and TRBJ1-1, with a weak D call TRBD1 (6 bases). The CDR3 runs 15 residues. Per the germline V gene, CDR1 is MNHEY and CDR2 is SMNVEV (reference sequence). The V end was cut by 4 bases, the J end by 2 bases, with 14 bases between. CDR3 bases: TGTGCCAGCAGTTCCCTTCTGGGGGCAAACACTGAAGCTTTCTTT. Translation gives CASSSLLGANTEAFF.

This chain uses TRBV7-4 with TRBJ1-5; D ambiguous. The V and J ends lost 1 base and 6 bases respectively, with 4 bases between them. The CDR3 is 12 residues long. Germline V gene lookup returns CDR1 SGHVT and CDR2 SQSDAQ. The CDR3 nucleotides read TGTGCCAGCAGCTTAGAGACTCAGCCCCAGCATTTT. It specifies CASSLETQPQHF.

This rearrangement joins TRBV11-2 to TRBJ2-1, with 7 positions matching TRBD2. From germline, CDR1 is SGHAT and CDR2 FQNNGV. The CDR3 is made up of 13 amino acids. With V trimmed by 0 bases and J by 10 bases, 3 bases remained unmatched. The CDR3 coding sequence is TGTGCCAGCAGCTTAGATCGAGCGGGAGAGCAGTTCTTC. Its translation is CASSLDRAGEQFF.

This clonotype was found a few times. The V call is TRBV4-1, the J call TRBJ2-7; tentatively, D is TRBD1 (7 bases). The CDR3 consists of 17 residues. Deletions cut 0 bases from V and 3 bases from J, with 18 bases between. Germline-derived CDR1 and CDR2 are MGHRA and YSYEKL. CDR3 in DNA: TGCGCCAGCAGCCAAGATCGTGTGTCAGGGGGGATCTACGAGCAGTACTTC. It codes for CASSQDRVSGGIYEQYF.

The V gene is TRBV19, the J gene TRBJ1-1; no clear D gene. The CDR3 totals 15 residues. V was cut by 4 bases and J by 1 base, with 13 bases left in between. CDR1 and CDR2 (germline): LNHDA, SQIVND (reference sequence). This CDR3 reads CASSTIREGNTEAFF. CDR3 in DNA: TGTGCCAGTAGTACCATAAGAGAAGGGAACACTGAAGCTTTCTTT.